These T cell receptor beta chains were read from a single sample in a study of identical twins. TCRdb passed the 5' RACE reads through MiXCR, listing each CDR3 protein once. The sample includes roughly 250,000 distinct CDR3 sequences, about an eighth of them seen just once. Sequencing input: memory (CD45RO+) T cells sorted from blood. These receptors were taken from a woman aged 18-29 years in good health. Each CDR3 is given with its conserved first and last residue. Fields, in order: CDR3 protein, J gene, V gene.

CDR3 protein: CASSLGRGPGDTEAFF; J gene: TRBJ1-1; V gene: TRBV5-1
CDR3 protein: CSASTPGSGGSYEQYF; J gene: TRBJ2-7; V gene: TRBV20-1
CDR3 protein: CSALATRDRTDTQYF; J gene: TRBJ2-3; V gene: TRBV20-1
CDR3 protein: CASSLTHGARETQYF; J gene: TRBJ2-5; V gene: TRBV5-1
CDR3 protein: CASSHPGLAGVNEQFF; J gene: TRBJ2-1; V gene: TRBV6-2/TRBV6-3
CDR3 protein: CASSARPGGRTDTQYF; J gene: TRBJ2-3; V gene: TRBV10-2
CDR3 protein: CASSRHWGRDTEAFF; J gene: TRBJ1-1; V gene: TRBV3-1
CDR3 protein: CASSRFSGTGGTEQFF; J gene: TRBJ2-1; V gene: TRBV18
CDR3 protein: CASSLGDHSYNEQFF; J gene: TRBJ2-1; V gene: TRBV7-9
CDR3 protein: CASSYAPGRSNQPQHF; J gene: TRBJ1-5; V gene: TRBV6-2/TRBV6-3
CDR3 protein: CASSWDKGSPLHF; J gene: TRBJ1-6; V gene: TRBV5-1
CDR3 protein: CASSYGGVRGYEQYF; J gene: TRBJ2-7; V gene: TRBV6-5
CDR3 protein: CSARGGAKGVIGEQYF; J gene: TRBJ2-7; V gene: TRBV20-1
CDR3 protein: CASTFQTGEETQYF; J gene: TRBJ2-5; V gene: TRBV6-5
CDR3 protein: CAIIDLTGELFF; J gene: TRBJ2-2; V gene: TRBV10-3
CDR3 protein: CASSGQPTYEQYF; J gene: TRBJ2-7; V gene: TRBV5-1
CDR3 protein: CASSVNAQDTGELFF; J gene: TRBJ2-2; V gene: TRBV9
CDR3 protein: CASSLGTTGRSPLHF; J gene: TRBJ1-6; V gene: TRBV5-1
CDR3 protein: CASSLVGTGDIQYF; J gene: TRBJ2-4; V gene: TRBV5-1
CDR3 protein: CASSFLSGGRTGELFF; J gene: TRBJ2-2; V gene: TRBV7-2
CDR3 protein: CVSSLGLADSTDTQYF; J gene: TRBJ2-3; V gene: TRBV5-1
CDR3 protein: CASSSWTGKVDTQYF; J gene: TRBJ2-3; V gene: TRBV7-9
CDR3 protein: CAPRLAPPEETQYF; J gene: TRBJ2-5; V gene: TRBV7-9
CDR3 protein: CASSPRTGSTDTQYF; J gene: TRBJ2-3; V gene: TRBV11-2
CDR3 protein: CASSSLTLWELFF; J gene: TRBJ2-2; V gene: TRBV7-9
CDR3 protein: CASSQNTGELFF; J gene: TRBJ2-2; V gene: TRBV5-1
CDR3 protein: CASSRDSSEKLFF; J gene: TRBJ1-4; V gene: TRBV12-3/TRBV12-4
CDR3 protein: CASSFSGASGNTIYF; J gene: TRBJ1-3; V gene: TRBV12-3/TRBV12-4
CDR3 protein: CASSFRGPPTDTQYF; J gene: TRBJ2-3; V gene: TRBV5-6
CDR3 protein: CASSFWNEQFF; J gene: TRBJ2-1; V gene: TRBV27
CDR3 protein: CASSLMLASGRGEQFF; J gene: TRBJ2-1; V gene: TRBV6-2/TRBV6-3
CDR3 protein: CSAGAGTGGYTQYF; J gene: TRBJ2-3; V gene: TRBV20-1
CDR3 protein: CASRSQGSGANVLTF; J gene: TRBJ2-6; V gene: TRBV6-1
CDR3 protein: CASSPQRADSEQYF; J gene: TRBJ2-7; V gene: TRBV5-4
CDR3 protein: CASSLGMTEYF; J gene: TRBJ2-4; V gene: TRBV7-2
CDR3 protein: CASSSSTGANVLTF; J gene: TRBJ2-6; V gene: TRBV7-3
CDR3 protein: CATSDSRSGTGELFF; J gene: TRBJ2-2; V gene: TRBV24-1
CDR3 protein: CSASYRADYEQYF; J gene: TRBJ2-7; V gene: TRBV20-1
CDR3 protein: CATSRGGEGADTQYF; J gene: TRBJ2-3; V gene: TRBV15
CDR3 protein: CASSRSDSGYEQYF; J gene: TRBJ2-7; V gene: TRBV7-9
CDR3 protein: CASSLAGHSNTEAFF; J gene: TRBJ1-1; V gene: TRBV7-9
CDR3 protein: CASSSTGPRSYEQYF; J gene: TRBJ2-7; V gene: TRBV12-3/TRBV12-4
CDR3 protein: CASSLSPEYYGYTF; J gene: TRBJ1-2; V gene: TRBV12-3/TRBV12-4
CDR3 protein: CASSLARGPQHF; J gene: TRBJ1-5; V gene: TRBV7-9
CDR3 protein: CASSFASGKSYEQYF; J gene: TRBJ2-7; V gene: TRBV5-1
CDR3 protein: CASSDRGGSTDTQYF; J gene: TRBJ2-3; V gene: TRBV6-1
CDR3 protein: CSAPRRGEETQYF; J gene: TRBJ2-5; V gene: TRBV20-1
CDR3 protein: CASSLEGGVRGEQFF; J gene: TRBJ2-1; V gene: TRBV11-2
CDR3 protein: CASSLVRRLETQYF; J gene: TRBJ2-5; V gene: TRBV11-2
CDR3 protein: CASSDRGNSPLHF; J gene: TRBJ1-6; V gene: TRBV12-3/TRBV12-4
CDR3 protein: CSATTAGSTEAFF; J gene: TRBJ1-1; V gene: TRBV20-1